A single sample gave rise to the 24 T cell receptor beta chains below, sequenced in a study of sequential checkpoint blockade in melanoma. The protocol was immunoSEQ multiplex PCR, while the TCRdb copy is restricted to in-frame clones and leaves out a portion. Of approximately 15,000 clones listed, roughly three quarters are singletons. Treatment meaning: randomized to nivolumab then ipilimumab (arm A) or the reverse (arm B). Sequencing was performed on CD8+ T cells sorted from blood (inferred from file names), taken from a patient given nivolumab and ipilimumab in sequence. Receptors were obtained from a human donor with melanoma.

V gene TRBV5-1 combines with J gene TRBJ2-1; possible D gene TRBD2, 5 bases. The germline gives CDR1 SGHRS, CDR2 YFSETQ. V was trimmed by 0 bases and J by 9 bases, leaving 10 bases between them. The CDR3 contains 13 residues. The CDR3 coding sequence is TGCGCCAGCAGCTTGGTTCTAGCTAGTGAGCAGTTCTTC. Its translation: CASSLVLASEQFF.

This sequence joins TRBV27 and TRBJ2-6; TRBD1 matches 9 bases. Per the germline V gene, CDR1 is MNHEY and CDR2 is SMNVEV (reference sequence). This CDR3 has 17 residues. Trimming cost V 6 bases and J 0 bases; bases outside gene matches: 6. CDR3 residues: CASSRDRAISGANVLTF. DNA for the CDR3: TGTGCCAGCAGCCGGGACAGGGCTATCTCTGGGGCCAACGTCCTGACTTTC.

The genes are TRBV28 and TRBJ2-7, with TRBD1 matching over 10 bases. CDR1 and CDR2 from the germline V gene are MDHEN and SYDVKM. The CDR3 has 14 amino acids. V lost 6 bases and J lost 6; bases outside the gene matches: 8. The CDR3: CASSILRQGAEQYF. CDR3 in DNA: TGTGCCAGCAGCATCCTTCGACAGGGGGCCGAGCAGTACTTC.

V is TRBV5-4 and J is TRBJ1-1; a possible D gene is TRBD1 (5 bases). Germline CDR1 is SGHNT and CDR2 is YYREEE (reference sequence). This CDR3 region has 15 residues. V lost 4 bases and J lost 5, with 18 bases in between. This CDR3 is CASSHLGGESTEAFF. The CDR3 DNA is TGTGCCAGCAGCCACTTAGGAGGGGAGAGTACTGAAGCTTTCTTT.

The chain combines TRBV28 with TRBJ1-2; 7 nucleotides align to TRBD1. The CDR3 is 14 residues long. Trimming removed 2 bases from V and 5 bases from J; junction bases left unmatched: 5. CDR1 MDHEN and CDR2 SYDVKM come from the germline V gene. The CDR3 DNA sequence: TGTGCCAGCAGTTTACGGGACAGCTTATATGGCTACACCTTC. Translated, it gives CASSLRDSLYGYTF.

The chain is built from TRBV19 and TRBJ1-1; a weak D match, TRBD1 (6 bases). CDR3 length: 15 residues. Germline V gene lookup returns CDR1 LNHDA and CDR2 SQIVND (reference sequence). V was cut by 6 bases and J by 2 bases, with 16 bases left in between. The CDR3, as DNA: TGTGCCAGTAGCCCTGTGACAGGCGCTAACACTGAAGCTTTCTTT. Translated: CASSPVTGANTEAFF.

The J gene is TRBJ2-7, the V gene TRBV28, with 12 bases identical to TRBD2. The V gene end was trimmed by 6 bases and the J gene end by 5 bases; junction bases not matched to a gene: 5. The CDR3 totals 14 residues. Germline CDR1 and CDR2: MDHEN and SYDVKM. In nucleotides, the CDR3 is TGTGCCAGCAGGGCTAGCGGGAGGGCCCACGAGCAGTACTTC. Translated: CASRASGRAHEQYF. The entire variable domain, with the rest obtained from reference TRBV28 and TRBJ2-7, is as follows: DVKVTQSSRYLVKRTGEKVFLECVQDMDHENMFWYRQDPGLGLRLIYFSYDVKMKEKGDIPEGYSVSREKKERFSLILESASTNQTSMYLCASRASGRAHEQYFGPGTRLTVT.

The chain uses TRBV11-3 and TRBJ2-7; 11 positions match TRBD2. The germline CDR1 and CDR2 sequences are SGHNT and YENEEA. The CDR3 is made up of 14 amino acids. J lost 7 bases, V lost 6 bases, and 8 bases had no gene match. DNA for the CDR3: TGTGCCAGCAGTGTACTAGCGGGGGTTAAAGAGCAGTACTTC. Its translation is CASSVLAGVKEQYF.

The V and J genes are TRBV28 and TRBJ1-2, with a possible D match to TRBD1 (5 bases). CDR3 size: 16 residues. V was cut by 6 bases and J by 4 bases, with 21 bases left in between. The germline gives CDR1 MDHEN, CDR2 SYDVKM. The CDR3 is CASSPAGSYTGYGYTF. Here the CDR3 DNA reads TGTGCCAGCAGCCCCGCGGGGAGTTATACAGGCTATGGCTACACCTTC.

The rearrangement links TRBV4-1 to TRBJ1-4, with TRBD1 identical over 7 bases. Unmatched junction bases numbered 4, after V lost 0 bases and J lost 6 bases. CDR1 and CDR2 from the germline V gene are MGHRA and YSYEKL. This CDR3 spans 15 amino acids. CDR3: CASSQDETGYEKLFF. The CDR3 bases are TGCGCCAGCAGCCAAGATGAGACAGGGTATGAAAAACTGTTTTTT.

J is TRBJ2-7 and V is TRBV25-1; a possible D gene is TRBD1 (6 bases). Germline V lookup: CDR1 MGHDK, CDR2 SYGVNS. There are 15 residues in the CDR3. Trimming stripped 4 bases from V and 0 bases from J, with 13 bases between. This CDR3 is CASSAYRDFSYEQYF. The CDR3 region has the DNA TGTGCCAGCAGTGCATACAGGGATTTCTCCTACGAGCAGTACTTC.

The gene calls are TRBV10-1 and TRBJ2-7; 13 bases fit TRBD2. This CDR3 contains 16 residues. After removal of 0 bases from V and 5 bases from J, the junction contained 4 bases not matched to a gene. Germline V lookup: CDR1 WNHNN, CDR2 SYGVQD (reference sequence). The CDR3: CASSESGTSGIDEQYF. For the CDR3, the DNA is TGCGCCAGCAGTGAGTCTGGGACTAGCGGGATTGACGAGCAGTACTTC.

In DNA form, the CDR3 reads TGTGCCAGCAGTCCTCAAGGACGGGCCTTGGGGAGGAACACTGAAGCTTTCTTT. It translates to CASSPQGRALGRNTEAFF. The chain is built from TRBV28 and TRBJ1-1; D uncertain. This CDR3 has 18 amino acids. Germline CDR1 is MDHEN and CDR2 is SYDVKM. Trimming stripped 5 bases from V and 1 base from J, with 23 bases between.

This clone came up a few times. The chain recombines TRBV5-1 with TRBJ1-6; D gene uncertain. V was cut by 1 base and J by 5 bases, with 16 bases left in between. The CDR3 sequence is 17 residues long. Germline V gives CDR1 SGHRS, CDR2 YFSETQ. CDR3 nucleotides: TGCGCCAGCAGCTTGCTCGGGTCAAAGAGGGATAATTCACCCCTCCACTTT. Translating gives CASSLLGSKRDNSPLHF.

The CDR3 DNA is TGTGCCAGTAGTACGGCCACGACAGGACTGAACACTGAAGCTTTCTTT. Protein product: CASSTATTGLNTEAFF. The chain links TRBV19 to TRBJ1-1, with D possibly TRBD1 on 6 matching bases. V was cut by 4 bases and J by 0 bases, with 15 bases left in between. This CDR3 contains 16 residues. CDR1 is LNHDA and CDR2 is SQIVND in the germline V gene (reference sequence).

The CDR3 here is CASSYSGTGAQPQHF. The CDR3 DNA is TGTGCCAGCAGTTACTCTGGAACAGGGGCTCAGCCCCAGCATTTT. The chain uses TRBV6-5 and TRBJ1-5; 7 nucleotides agree with TRBD1. The CDR3 runs to 15 residues. Germline CDR1 is MNHEY and CDR2 is SVGAGI. The J segment lost 6 bases and the V segment lost 0 bases, leaving 5 bases of the junction unmatched.

This clone was seen more than once but under ten times. The rearrangement joins TRBV7-9 to TRBJ2-7; D is undetermined. Trimming cost V 4 bases and J 3 bases, with 10 bases left between them. The CDR3 is made up of 13 amino acids. Germline CDR1 is SEHNR and CDR2 is FQNEAQ (reference sequence). CDR3: CASSSALGYEQYF. CDR3 nucleotides: TGTGCCAGCAGCTCCGCCCTAGGCTACGAGCAGTACTTC.

The sample holds one count of this clone. One end of the junction fails to match germline, which may point to a read error. V usage is TRBV4-1 and J usage is TRBJ1-2, with TRBD1 as a possible D gene (5 bases). The CDR3 totals 16 residues. CDR1 and CDR2 (germline): MGHRA, YSYEKL. This CDR3 reads CTSSQDPRGGLYGYTF. In nucleotides, the CDR3 is TGCACCAGCAGCCAAGATCCCCGGGGGGGACTCTATGGCTACACCTTC.

The chain carries TRBV10-3 and TRBJ2-1; D not resolved. V was trimmed by 8 bases and J by 11 bases, leaving 10 bases between them. Germline V CDR1 and CDR2: ENHRY, SYGVKD. This CDR3 is built from 10 residues. CDR3 sequence (DNA): TGTGCCATCGCCCCCAGAAAGCAGTTCTTC. Translating it yields CAIAPRKQFF.

This chain connects TRBV30 to TRBJ2-4; the D gene is possibly TRBD2 (6 bases). Germline assignment: CDR1 GTSNPN and CDR2 SVGIG (reference sequence). This CDR3 has 14 amino acids. Trimming removed 0 bases at V and 6 bases at J, with 12 bases between. The DNA for the CDR3 is TGTGCCTGGAGTGTTCCCGCCGGGGGAAACATTCAGTACTTC. Translated: CAWSVPAGGNIQYF.

V usage is TRBV6-5 and J usage is TRBJ1-5, with D maybe TRBD1 (6 bases). Germline V CDR1 and CDR2: MNHEY, SVGAGI. This CDR3 is built from 15 residues. The V and J ends lost 0 bases and 3 bases respectively, with 9 bases between them. The CDR3 sequence: CASSYSTGYNQPQHF. The CDR3 DNA is TGTGCCAGCAGTTACTCTACAGGGTACAATCAGCCCCAGCATTTT.

In its sample, this clone was seen a few times. This chain uses TRBV19 with TRBJ2-7; TRBD2 matches at 7 bases. Germline V gene sequence: CDR1 LNHDA, CDR2 SQIVND (reference sequence). Unmatched junction bases numbered 10, after V lost 3 bases and J lost 5 bases. The CDR3 runs 15 residues. The CDR3: CASSIRGVPPHEQYF. DNA of the CDR3: TGTGCCAGTAGTATTCGGGGGGTACCCCCTCACGAGCAGTACTTC.

The J gene is TRBJ2-7, the V gene TRBV7-9; TRBD2 aligns across 11 bases. This CDR3 is built from 15 residues. CDR1 and CDR2 (germline): SEHNR, FQNEAQ (reference sequence). The V and J ends lost 0 bases and 6 bases, in that order; junction bases with no gene match: 4. The CDR3 region has the DNA TGTGCCAGCAGCTTAGCAGGAGGGACTAGCGGCGAGCAGTACTTC. Its translation is CASSLAGGTSGEQYF.

The chain couples TRBV7-9 to TRBJ1-1, with 7 bases identical to TRBD1. Germline V gene data show CDR1 as SEHNR and CDR2 as FQNEAQ (reference sequence). The length of the CDR3 is 16 residues. V was clipped by 4 bases and J by 4 bases; unmatched bases: 12. The CDR3 bases are TGTGCCAGCAGCTCGACAGGGATGTGGATAGGCACTGAAGCTTTCTTT. This gives the protein CASSSTGMWIGTEAFF.